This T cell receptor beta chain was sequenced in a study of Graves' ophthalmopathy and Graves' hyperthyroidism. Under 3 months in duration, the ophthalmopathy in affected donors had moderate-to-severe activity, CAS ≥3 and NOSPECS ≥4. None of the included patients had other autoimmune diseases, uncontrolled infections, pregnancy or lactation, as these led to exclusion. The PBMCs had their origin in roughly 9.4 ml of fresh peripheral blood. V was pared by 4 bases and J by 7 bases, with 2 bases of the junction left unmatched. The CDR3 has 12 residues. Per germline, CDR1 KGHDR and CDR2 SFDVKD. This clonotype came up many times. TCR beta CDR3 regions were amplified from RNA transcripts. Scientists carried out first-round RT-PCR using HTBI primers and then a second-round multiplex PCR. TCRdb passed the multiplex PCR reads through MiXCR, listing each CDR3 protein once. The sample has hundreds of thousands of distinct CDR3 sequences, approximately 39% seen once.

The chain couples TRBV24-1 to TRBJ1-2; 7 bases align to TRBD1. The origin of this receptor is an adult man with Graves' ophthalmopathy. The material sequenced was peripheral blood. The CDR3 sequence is CATSERGLGYTF. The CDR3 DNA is TGTGCCACCAGTGAGAGGGGGCTTGGCTACACCTTC.